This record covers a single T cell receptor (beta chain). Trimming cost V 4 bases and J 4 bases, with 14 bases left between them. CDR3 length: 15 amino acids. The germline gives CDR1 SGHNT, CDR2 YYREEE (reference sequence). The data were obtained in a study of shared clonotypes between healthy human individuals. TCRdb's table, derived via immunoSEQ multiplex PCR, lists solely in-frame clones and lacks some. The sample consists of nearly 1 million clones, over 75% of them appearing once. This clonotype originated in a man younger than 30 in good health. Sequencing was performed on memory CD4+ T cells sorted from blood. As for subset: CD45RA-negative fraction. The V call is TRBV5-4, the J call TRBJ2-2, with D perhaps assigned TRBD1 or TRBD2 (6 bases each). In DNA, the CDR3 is TGTGCCAGCAGCATAGGAGGAGGGGGCACCGGGGAGCTGTTTTTT. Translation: CASSIGGGGTGELFF.